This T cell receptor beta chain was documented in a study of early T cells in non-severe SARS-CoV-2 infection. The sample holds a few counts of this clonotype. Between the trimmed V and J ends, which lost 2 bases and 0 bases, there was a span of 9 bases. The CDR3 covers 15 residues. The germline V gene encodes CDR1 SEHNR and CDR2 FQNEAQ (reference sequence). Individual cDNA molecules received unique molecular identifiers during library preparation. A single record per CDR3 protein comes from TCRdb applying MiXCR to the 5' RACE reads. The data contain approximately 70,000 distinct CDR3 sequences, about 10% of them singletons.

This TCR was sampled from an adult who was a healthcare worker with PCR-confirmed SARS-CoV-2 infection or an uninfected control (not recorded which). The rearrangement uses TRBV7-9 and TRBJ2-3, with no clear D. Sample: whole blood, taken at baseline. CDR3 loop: CASSLRVTSTDTQYF. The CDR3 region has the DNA TGTGCCAGCAGCTTACGGGTCACTAGCACAGATACGCAGTATTTT.